This T cell receptor (beta chain) stems from a study of OX40 agonist ivuxolimab in advanced cancers. Whole-study context: Patients were dosed intravenously with ivuxolimab at 0.01 to 10 mg/kg every 2 weeks. Findings and caveats of the study: Expanded peripheral T cell antigen specificity was not determined. More expanded clones were seen, on average, in CD8+ T cells than in CD4+.

About this clone: The antigen is unknown.

The V gene lost 5 bases and the J gene lost 0 bases, with 12 bases spanning the gap. Germline CDR1 and CDR2: SGHTA and FQGNSA. This CDR3 has 15 amino acids. The data were produced by immunoSEQ multiplex PCR, yet TCRdb's version contains in-frame clones alone and is incomplete. The sample consists of tens of thousands of clones, about 86% of them appearing once. The sequences come from CD4+ or CD8+ T cells sorted from blood, collected in a trial of the OX40 agonist ivuxolimab. This chain connects TRBV7-2 to TRBJ2-3; D is ambiguous. The source is an adult with an advanced solid tumor such as melanoma, head and neck, liver or kidney cancer. DNA of the CDR3: TGTGCCAGCAGCCGACAAAGGATCAGCACAGATACGCAGTATTTT. It translates to CASSRQRISTDTQYF.